Shown below are 3 T cell receptor beta chains from a single sample sequenced in a study of T-cell reconstitution after alpha-beta-depleted transplantation in children. Unique molecular identifiers were incorporated into the prepared TCRbeta library. TCRdb re-analysed the PCR reads in MiXCR, keeping a single row per CDR3 protein. In the table there are some 290,000 distinct CDR3 sequences, more than 8% of which are singletons. The sequences come from PBMCs from the stem cell graft donor, collected from the stem cell graft. The receptors were sampled from a human donor who donated a stem cell graft to a child with SCID.

There are many counts of this clonotype. The chain joins TRBV20-1 to TRBJ2-3; D is possibly TRBD1 or TRBD2 (5 bases each). Per germline, CDR1 DFQATT and CDR2 SNEGSKA (reference sequence). Trimming pared 5 bases from V and 4 bases from J, leaving 16 bases between. The CDR3 totals 14 residues. DNA of the CDR3: TGCAGTGCTCCGGGACCCCAGGTCCCAGATACGCAGTATTTT. Amino acids: CSAPGPQVPDTQYF.

This clonotype was found a few times. The chain uses TRBV20-1 and TRBJ2-7; a possible D gene is TRBD2 (5 bases). This CDR3 region has 16 residues. Germline V gives CDR1 DFQATT, CDR2 SNEGSKA (reference sequence). Trimming shortened V by 0 bases and J by 0 bases, and 15 bases separated the two germline ends. CDR3 in DNA: TGCAGTGCTAGAGATTATCGAGGGCCGAGCTCCTACGAGCAGTACTTC. Amino acid sequence: CSARDYRGPSSYEQYF.

This clonotype was recorded at least ten times. The rearrangement links TRBV12-3 or TRBV12-4 to TRBJ1-6; tentative D call: TRBD1 (6 bases). Trimming left V 3 bases short and J 9 bases short, with 9 bases between. CDR3 length: 13 residues. CDR3 in amino acids: CASSLGGASPLHF. The CDR3 DNA reads as TGTGCCAGCAGTTTGGGGGGGGCTTCACCCCTCCACTTT.